This record looks at one T cell receptor beta chain sequence and its context. The CDR3 has 13 residues. The junction had 11 bases not matched to a gene; V was cut back by 10 bases and J by 7 bases. Germline assignment: CDR1 WNHNN and CDR2 SYGVQD (reference sequence). This sample stems from a study of blood T cell repertoires in COVID-19. For the study at large: PBMCs, B-cell-depleted T cells, or T cells were the source of the cDNA or gDNA that made up the material.

Assay: immunoSEQ multiplex PCR; the TCRdb copy retains only in-frame clones and omits some. Of about 310,000 clones in the sample, 80% to 90% were seen once. The sample was peripheral blood. This chain joins TRBV10-1 and TRBJ2-7; the match to TRBD1 covers 9 bases. The receptor comes from a man aged 45-65 years with active or convalescent COVID-19. The CDR3 DNA reads as TGCGCCACGAGGGACAGGGTATCGGGAGAGCAGTACTTC. Translation: CATRDRVSGEQYF.